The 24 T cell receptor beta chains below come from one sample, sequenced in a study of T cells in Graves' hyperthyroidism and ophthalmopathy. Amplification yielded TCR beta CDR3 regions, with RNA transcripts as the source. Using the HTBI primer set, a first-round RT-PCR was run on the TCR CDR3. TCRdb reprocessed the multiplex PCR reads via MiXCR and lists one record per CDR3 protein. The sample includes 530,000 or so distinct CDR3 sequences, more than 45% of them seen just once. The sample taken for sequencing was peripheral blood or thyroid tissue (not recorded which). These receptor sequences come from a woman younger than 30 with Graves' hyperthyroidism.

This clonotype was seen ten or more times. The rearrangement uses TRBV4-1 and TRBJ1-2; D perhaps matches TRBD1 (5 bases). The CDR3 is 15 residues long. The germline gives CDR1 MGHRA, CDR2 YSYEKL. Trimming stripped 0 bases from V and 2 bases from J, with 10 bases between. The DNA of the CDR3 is TGCGCCAGCAGCCAAGATCCGGGGCGGAACTATGGCTACACCTTC. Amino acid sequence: CASSQDPGRNYGYTF.

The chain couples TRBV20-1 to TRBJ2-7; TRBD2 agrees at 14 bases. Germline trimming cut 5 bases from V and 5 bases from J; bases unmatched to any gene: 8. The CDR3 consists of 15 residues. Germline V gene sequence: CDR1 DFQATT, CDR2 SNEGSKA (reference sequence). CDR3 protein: CSARRLAGGLDEQYF. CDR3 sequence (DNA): TGCAGTGCTCGCCGACTAGCGGGAGGGCTGGACGAGCAGTACTTC.

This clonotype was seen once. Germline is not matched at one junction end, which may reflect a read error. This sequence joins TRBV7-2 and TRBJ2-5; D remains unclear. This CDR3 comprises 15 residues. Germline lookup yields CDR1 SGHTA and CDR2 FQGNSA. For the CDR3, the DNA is TGCGCCAGCAGCTTAGTTGGGCTAGAGATTGAGACCCAGTACTTC. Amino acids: CASSLVGLEIETQYF.

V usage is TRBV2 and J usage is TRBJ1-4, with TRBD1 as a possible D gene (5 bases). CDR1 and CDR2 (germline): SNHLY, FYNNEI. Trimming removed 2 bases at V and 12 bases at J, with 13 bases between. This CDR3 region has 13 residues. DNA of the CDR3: TGTGCCAGCAGTGAAATATGGGGGGAAGAACTGTTTTTT. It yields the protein CASSEIWGEELFF.

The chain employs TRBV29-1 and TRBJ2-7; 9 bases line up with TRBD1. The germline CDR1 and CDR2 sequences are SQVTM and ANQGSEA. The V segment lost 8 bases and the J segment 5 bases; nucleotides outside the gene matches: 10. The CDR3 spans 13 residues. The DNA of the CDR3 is TGCAGCTGGCCCGGGACAGGGTCCCACGAGCAGTACTTC. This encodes CSWPGTGSHEQYF.

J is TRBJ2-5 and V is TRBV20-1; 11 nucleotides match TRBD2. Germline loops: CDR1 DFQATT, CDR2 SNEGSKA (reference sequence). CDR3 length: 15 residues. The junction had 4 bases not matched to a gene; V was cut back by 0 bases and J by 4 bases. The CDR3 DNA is TGCAGTGCTAGAGATCATGGACTAGCGGGAGAGACCCAGTACTTC. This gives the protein CSARDHGLAGETQYF.

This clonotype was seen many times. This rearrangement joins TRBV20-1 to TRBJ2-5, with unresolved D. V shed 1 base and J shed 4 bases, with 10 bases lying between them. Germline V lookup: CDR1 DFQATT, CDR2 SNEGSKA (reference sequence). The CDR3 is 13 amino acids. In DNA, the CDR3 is TGCAGTGCTAGAGGGGGTACAACAGAGACCCAGTACTTC. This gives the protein CSARGGTTETQYF.

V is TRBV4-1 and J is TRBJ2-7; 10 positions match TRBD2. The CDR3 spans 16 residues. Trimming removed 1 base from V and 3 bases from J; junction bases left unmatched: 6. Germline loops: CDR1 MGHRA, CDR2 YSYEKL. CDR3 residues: CASSQGRASGSYEQYF. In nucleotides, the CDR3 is TGCGCCAGCAGCCAAGGTAGGGCTAGCGGGAGCTACGAGCAGTACTTC.

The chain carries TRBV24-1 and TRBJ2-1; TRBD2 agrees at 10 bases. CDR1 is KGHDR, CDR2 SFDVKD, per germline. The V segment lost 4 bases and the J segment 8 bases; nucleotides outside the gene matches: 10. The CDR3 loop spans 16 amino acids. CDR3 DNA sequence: TGTGCCACCAGTGACTTAAGCGGGAGGGCAGCGGATGAGCAGTTCTTC. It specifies CATSDLSGRAADEQFF.

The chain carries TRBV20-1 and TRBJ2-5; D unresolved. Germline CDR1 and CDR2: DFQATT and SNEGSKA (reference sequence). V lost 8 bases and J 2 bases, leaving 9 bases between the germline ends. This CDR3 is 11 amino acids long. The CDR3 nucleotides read TGCAGTTTGGAACAGCAAGAGACCCAGTACTTC. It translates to CSLEQQETQYF.

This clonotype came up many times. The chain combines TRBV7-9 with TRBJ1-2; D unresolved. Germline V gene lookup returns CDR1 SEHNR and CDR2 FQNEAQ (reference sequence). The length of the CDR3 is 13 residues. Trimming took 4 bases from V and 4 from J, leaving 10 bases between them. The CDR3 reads CASSSDASYGYTF. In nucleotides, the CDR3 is TGTGCCAGCAGCTCCGACGCCAGCTATGGCTACACCTTC. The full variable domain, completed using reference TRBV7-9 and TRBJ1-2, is DTGVSQNPRHKITKRGQNVTFRCDPISEHNRLYWYRQTLGQGPEFLTYFQNEAQLEKSRLLSDRFSAERPKGSFSTLEIQRTEQGDSAMYLCASSSDASYGYTFGSGTRLTVV.

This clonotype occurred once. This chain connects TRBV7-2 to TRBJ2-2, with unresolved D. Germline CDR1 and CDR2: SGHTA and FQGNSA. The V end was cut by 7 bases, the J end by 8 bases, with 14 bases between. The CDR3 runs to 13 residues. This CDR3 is CASIGSYPGELFF. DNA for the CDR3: TGTGCCAGCATAGGCAGTTATCCGGGGGAGCTGTTTTTT.

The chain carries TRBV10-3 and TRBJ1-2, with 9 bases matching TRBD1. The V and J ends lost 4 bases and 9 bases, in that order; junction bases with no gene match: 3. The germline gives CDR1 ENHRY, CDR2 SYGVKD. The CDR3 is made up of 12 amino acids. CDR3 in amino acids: CAISGDRVRYTF. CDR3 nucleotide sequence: TGTGCCATCAGTGGGGACAGGGTGCGCTACACCTTC.

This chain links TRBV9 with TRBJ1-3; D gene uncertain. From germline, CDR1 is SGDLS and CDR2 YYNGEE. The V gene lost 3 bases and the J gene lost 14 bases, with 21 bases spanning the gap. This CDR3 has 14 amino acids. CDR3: CASSGETWGTSVYF. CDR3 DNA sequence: TGTGCCAGCAGCGGGGAGACATGGGGAACCTCCGTATATTTT.

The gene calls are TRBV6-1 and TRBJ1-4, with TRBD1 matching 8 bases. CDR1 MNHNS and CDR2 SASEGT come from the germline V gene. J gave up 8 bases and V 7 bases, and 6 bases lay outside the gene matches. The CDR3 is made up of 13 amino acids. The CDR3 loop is CASTAWTGEKLFF. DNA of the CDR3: TGTGCCAGCACGGCATGGACAGGGGAAAAACTGTTTTTT.

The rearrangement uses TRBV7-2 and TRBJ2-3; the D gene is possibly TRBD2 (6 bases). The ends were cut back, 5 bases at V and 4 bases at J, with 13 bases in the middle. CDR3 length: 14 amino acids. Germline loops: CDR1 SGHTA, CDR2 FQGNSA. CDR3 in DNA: TGTGCCAGCAGCCCATCGACGGGGGCAGATACGCAGTATTTT. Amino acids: CASSPSTGADTQYF.

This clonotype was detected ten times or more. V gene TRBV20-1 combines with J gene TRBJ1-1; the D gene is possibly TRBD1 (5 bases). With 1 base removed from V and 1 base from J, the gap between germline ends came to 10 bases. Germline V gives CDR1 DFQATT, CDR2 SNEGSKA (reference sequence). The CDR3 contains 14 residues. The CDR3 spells CSARAGTENTEAFF. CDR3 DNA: TGCAGTGCTAGAGCCGGGACCGAGAACACTGAAGCTTTCTTT.

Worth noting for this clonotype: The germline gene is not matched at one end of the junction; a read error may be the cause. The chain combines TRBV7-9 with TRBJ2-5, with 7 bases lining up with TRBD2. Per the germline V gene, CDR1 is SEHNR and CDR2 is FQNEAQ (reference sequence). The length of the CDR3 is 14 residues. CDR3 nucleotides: TGTGCCGGCAGCTTAGGACTAGTCGAGGAGACCCAGTACTTC. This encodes CAGSLGLVEETQYF.

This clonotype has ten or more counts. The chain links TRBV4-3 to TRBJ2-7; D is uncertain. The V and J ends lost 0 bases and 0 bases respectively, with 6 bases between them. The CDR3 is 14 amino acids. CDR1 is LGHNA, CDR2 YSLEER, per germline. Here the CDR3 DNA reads TGCGCCAGCAGCCAAGAAGGCTACTCCTACGAGCAGTACTTC. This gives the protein CASSQEGYSYEQYF.

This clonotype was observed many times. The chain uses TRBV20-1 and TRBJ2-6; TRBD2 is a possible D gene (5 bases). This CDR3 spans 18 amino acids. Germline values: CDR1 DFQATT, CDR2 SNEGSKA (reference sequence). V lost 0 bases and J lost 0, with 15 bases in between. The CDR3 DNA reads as TGCAGTGCTAGAGATTCGAGGGTTGGAGGCTCTGGGGCCAACGTCCTGACTTTC. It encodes CSARDSRVGGSGANVLTF.

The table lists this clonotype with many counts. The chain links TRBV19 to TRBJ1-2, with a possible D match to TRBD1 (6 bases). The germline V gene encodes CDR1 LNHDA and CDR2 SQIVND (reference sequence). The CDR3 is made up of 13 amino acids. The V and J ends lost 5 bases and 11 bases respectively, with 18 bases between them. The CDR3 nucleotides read TGTGCCAGTAGTCAGACGGGGACAACTTCTTACACCTTC. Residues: CASSQTGTTSYTF.

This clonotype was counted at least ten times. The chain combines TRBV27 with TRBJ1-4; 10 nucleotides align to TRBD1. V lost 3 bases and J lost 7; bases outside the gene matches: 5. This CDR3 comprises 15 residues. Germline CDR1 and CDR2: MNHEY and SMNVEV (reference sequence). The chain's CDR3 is CASSFSGTGAEKLFF. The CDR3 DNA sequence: TGTGCCAGCAGTTTCTCCGGGACAGGGGCTGAAAAACTGTTTTTT.

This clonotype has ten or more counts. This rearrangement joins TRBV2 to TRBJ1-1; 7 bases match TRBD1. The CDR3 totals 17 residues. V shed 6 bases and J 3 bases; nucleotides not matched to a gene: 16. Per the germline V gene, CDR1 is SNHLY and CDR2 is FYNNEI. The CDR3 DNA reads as TGTGCCAGCAGCCGCGAGAGACAGGGTGTTCGAGACACTGAAGCTTTCTTT. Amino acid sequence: CASSRERQGVRDTEAFF. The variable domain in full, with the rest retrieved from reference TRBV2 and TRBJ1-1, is EPEVTQTPSHQVTQMGQEVILRCVPISNHLYFYWYRQILGQKVEFLVSFYNNEISEKSEIFDDQFSVERPDGSNFTLKIRSTKLEDSAMYFCASSRERQGVRDTEAFFGQGTRLTVV.

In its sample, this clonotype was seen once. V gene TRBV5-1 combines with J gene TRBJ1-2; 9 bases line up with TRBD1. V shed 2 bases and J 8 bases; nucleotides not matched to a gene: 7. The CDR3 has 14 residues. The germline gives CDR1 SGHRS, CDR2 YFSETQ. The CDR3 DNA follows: TGCGCCAGCAGCTTAACCGGGACAGGGCTCGGCTACACCTTC. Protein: CASSLTGTGLGYTF.